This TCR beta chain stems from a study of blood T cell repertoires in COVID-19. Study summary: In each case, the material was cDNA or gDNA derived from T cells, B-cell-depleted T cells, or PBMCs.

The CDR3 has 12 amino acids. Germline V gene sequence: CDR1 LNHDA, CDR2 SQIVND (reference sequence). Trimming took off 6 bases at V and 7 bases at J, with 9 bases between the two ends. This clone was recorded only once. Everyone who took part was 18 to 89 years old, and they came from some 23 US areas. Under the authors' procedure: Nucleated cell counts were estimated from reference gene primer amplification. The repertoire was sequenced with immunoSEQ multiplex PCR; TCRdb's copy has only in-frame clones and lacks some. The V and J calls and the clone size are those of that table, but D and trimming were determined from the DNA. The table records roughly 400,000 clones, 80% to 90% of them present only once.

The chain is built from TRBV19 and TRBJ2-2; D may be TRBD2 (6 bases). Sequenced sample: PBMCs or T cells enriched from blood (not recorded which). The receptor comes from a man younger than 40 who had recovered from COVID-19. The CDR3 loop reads CASRTSFGELFF. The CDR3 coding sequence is TGTGCCAGTAGAACTAGCTTCGGGGAGCTGTTTTTT.